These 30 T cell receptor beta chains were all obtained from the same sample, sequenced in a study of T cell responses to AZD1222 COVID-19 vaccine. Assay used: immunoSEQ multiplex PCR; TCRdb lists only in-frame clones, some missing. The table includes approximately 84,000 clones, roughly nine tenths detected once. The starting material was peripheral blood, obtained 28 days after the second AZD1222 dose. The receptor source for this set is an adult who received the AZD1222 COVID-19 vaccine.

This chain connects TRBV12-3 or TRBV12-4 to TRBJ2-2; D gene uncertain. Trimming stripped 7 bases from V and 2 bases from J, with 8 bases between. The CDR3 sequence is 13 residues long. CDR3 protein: CASTTSNTGELFF. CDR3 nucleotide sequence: TGTGCCAGCACTACGTCCAACACCGGGGAGCTGTTTTTT.

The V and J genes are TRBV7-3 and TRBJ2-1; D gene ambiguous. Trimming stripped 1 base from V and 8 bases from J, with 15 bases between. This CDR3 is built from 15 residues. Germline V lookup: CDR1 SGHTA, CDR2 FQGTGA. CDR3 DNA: TGTGCCAGCAGCTTAAACCCCGGATGGAGTGATGAGCAGTTCTTC. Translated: CASSLNPGWSDEQFF.

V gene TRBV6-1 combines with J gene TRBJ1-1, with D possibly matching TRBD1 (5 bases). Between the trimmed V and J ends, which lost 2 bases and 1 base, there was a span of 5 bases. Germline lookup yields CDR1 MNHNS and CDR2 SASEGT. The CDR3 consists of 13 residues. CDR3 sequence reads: CASSETGNTEAFF. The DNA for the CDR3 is TGTGCCAGCAGTGAAACAGGGAACACTGAAGCTTTCTTT.

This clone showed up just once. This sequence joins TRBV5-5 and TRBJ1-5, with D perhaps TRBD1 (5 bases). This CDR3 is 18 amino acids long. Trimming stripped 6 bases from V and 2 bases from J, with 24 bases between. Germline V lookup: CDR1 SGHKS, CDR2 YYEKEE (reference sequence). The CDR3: CASTRTQRAHVGNQPQHF. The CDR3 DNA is TGTGCCAGCACCCGGACACAACGGGCCCATGTCGGCAATCAGCCCCAGCATTTT.

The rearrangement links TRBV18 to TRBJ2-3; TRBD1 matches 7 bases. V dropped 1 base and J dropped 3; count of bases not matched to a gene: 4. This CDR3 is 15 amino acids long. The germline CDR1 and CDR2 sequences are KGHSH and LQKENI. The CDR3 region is CASSPLQGETDTQYF. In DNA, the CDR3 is TGTGCCAGCTCACCACTCCAGGGGGAGACAGATACGCAGTATTTT.

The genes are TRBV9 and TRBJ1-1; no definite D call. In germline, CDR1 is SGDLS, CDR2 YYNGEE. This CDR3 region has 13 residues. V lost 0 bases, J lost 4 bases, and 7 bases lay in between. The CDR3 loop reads CASSVGGRTEAFF. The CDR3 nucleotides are TGTGCCAGCAGCGTAGGAGGGCGCACTGAAGCTTTCTTT.

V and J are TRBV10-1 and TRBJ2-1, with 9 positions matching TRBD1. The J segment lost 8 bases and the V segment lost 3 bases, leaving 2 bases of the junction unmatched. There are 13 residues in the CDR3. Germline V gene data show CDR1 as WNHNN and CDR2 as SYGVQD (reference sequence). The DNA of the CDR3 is TGCGCCAGCAGTGACCACAGGGGGCATGAGCAGTTCTTC. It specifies CASSDHRGHEQFF.

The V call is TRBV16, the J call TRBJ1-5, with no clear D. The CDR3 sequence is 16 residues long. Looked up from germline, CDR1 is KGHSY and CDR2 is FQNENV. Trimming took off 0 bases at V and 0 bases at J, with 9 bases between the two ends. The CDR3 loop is CASSQSPVISNQPQHF. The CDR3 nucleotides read TGTGCCAGCAGCCAATCCCCCGTAATTAGCAATCAGCCCCAGCATTTT.

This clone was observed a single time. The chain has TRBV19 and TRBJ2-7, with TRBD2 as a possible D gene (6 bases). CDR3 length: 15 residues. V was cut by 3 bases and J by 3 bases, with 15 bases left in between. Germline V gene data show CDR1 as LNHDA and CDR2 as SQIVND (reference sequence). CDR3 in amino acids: CASSIIPAGIYEQYF. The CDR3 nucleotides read TGTGCCAGTAGTATCATTCCGGCGGGAATCTACGAGCAGTACTTC.

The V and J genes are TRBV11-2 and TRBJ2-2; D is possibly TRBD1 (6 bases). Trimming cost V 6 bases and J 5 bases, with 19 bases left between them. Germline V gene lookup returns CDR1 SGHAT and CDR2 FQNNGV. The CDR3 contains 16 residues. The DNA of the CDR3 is TGTGCCAGCAGGACGCCCTTCAGGGGAGCGACCGGGGAGCTGTTTTTT. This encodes CASRTPFRGATGELFF.

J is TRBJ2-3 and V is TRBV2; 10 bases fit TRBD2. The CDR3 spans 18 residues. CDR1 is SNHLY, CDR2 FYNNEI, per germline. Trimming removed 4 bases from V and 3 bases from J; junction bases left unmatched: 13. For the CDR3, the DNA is TGTGCCAGCAGTGCTTCCAGCGGGAGGGCCTCCGGGACAGATACGCAGTATTTT. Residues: CASSASSGRASGTDTQYF.

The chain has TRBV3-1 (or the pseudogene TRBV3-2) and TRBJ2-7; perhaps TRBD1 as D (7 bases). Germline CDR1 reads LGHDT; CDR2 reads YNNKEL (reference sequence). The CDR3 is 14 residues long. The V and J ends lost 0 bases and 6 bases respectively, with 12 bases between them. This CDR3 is CASSQDGGGFEQYF. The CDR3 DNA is TGTGCCAGCAGCCAAGATGGAGGGGGCTTCGAGCAGTACTTC.

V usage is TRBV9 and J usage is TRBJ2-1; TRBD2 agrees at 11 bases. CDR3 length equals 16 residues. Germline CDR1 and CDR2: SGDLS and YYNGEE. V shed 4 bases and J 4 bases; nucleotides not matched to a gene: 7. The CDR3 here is CASSLAGGPNYNEQFF. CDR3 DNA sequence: TGTGCCAGCAGCCTAGCGGGGGGACCTAATTACAATGAGCAGTTCTTC.

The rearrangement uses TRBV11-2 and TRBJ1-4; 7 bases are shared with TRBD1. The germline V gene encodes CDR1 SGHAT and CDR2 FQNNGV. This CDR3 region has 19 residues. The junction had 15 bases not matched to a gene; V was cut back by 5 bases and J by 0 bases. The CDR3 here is CASSVNRVGGPATNEKLFF. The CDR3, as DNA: TGTGCCAGCAGCGTCAACAGGGTAGGGGGCCCTGCAACTAATGAAAAACTGTTTTTT.

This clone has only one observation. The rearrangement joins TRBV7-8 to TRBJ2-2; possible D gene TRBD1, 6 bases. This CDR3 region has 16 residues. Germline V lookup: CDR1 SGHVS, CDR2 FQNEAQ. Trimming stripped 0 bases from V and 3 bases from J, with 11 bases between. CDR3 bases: TGTGCCAGCAGCTTAGCGTCAGGGGCCTACACCGGGGAGCTGTTTTTT. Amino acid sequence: CASSLASGAYTGELFF.

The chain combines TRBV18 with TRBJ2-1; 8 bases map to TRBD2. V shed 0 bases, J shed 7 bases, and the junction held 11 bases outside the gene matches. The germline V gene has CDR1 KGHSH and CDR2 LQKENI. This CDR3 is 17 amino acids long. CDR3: CASSPPGGRLVGNEQFF. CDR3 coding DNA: TGTGCCAGCTCACCACCCGGCGGGAGGTTGGTGGGGAATGAGCAGTTCTTC.

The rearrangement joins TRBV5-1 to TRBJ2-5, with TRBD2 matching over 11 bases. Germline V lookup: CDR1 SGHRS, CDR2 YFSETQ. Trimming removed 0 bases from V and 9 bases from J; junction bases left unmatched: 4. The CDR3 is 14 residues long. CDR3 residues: CASSLASSGGAQYF. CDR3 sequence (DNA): TGCGCCAGCAGCTTGGCCAGTAGCGGGGGGGCCCAGTACTTC.

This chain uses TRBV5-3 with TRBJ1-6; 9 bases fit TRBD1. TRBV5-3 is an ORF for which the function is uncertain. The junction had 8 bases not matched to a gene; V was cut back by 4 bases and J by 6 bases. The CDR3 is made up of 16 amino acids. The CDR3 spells CARSPRTGEGNSPLHF. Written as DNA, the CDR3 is TGTGCCAGAAGCCCACGGACAGGGGAGGGTAATTCACCCCTCCACTTT.

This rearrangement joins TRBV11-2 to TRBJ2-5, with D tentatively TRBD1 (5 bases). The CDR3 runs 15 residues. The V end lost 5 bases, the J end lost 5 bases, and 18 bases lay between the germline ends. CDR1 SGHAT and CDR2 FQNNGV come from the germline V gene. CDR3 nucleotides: TGTGCCAGCAGCCTCGGCAGGGCCGCAAGGGAGACCCAGTACTTC. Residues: CASSLGRAARETQYF.

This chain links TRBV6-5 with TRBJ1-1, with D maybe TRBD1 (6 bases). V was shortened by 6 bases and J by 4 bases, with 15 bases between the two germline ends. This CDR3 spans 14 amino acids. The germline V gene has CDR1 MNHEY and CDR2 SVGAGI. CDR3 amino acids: CASSLDRFATEAFF. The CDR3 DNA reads TGTGCCAGCAGCCTTGACAGGTTCGCCACTGAAGCTTTCTTT.

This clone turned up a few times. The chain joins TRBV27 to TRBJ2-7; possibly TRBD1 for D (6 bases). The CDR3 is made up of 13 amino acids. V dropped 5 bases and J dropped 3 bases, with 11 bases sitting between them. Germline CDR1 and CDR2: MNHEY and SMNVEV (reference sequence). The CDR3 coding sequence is TGTGCCAGCAGTCCACAACAGGGCTACGAGCAGTACTTC. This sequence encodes CASSPQQGYEQYF.

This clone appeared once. The CDR3 spells CASNPGNTDTQYF. The CDR3 region has the DNA TGTGCCAGCAACCCGGGAAACACAGATACGCAGTATTTT. The chain couples TRBV18 to TRBJ2-3; tentatively, D is TRBD2 (5 bases). Germline V gene data show CDR1 as KGHSH and CDR2 as LQKENI. The CDR3 is 13 amino acids. V lost 8 bases and J lost 2, with 11 bases in between.

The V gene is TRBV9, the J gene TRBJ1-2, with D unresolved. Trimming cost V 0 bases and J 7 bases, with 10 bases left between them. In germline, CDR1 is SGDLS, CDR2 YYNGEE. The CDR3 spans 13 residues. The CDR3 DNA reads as TGTGCCAGCAGCGTAGTTCAAGAAAGTGGCTACACCTTC. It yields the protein CASSVVQESGYTF.

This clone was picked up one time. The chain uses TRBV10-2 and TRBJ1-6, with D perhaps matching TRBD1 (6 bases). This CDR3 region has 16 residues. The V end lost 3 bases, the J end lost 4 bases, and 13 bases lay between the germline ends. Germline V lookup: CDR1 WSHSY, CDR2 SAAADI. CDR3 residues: CASSESRGQYNSPLHF. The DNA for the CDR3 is TGCGCCAGCAGTGAAAGCAGGGGTCAGTATAATTCACCCCTCCACTTT.

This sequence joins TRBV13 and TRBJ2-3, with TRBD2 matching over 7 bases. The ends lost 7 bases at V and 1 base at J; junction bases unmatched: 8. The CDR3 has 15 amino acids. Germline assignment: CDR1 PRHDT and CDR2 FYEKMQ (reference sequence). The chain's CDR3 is CASTVRLAGTDTQYF. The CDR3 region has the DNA TGTGCCAGCACTGTCAGGCTAGCGGGCACAGATACGCAGTATTTT.

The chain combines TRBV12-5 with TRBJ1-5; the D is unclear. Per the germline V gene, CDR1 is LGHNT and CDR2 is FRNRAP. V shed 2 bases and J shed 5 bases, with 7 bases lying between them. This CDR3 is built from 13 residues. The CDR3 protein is CASGLPPYQPQHF. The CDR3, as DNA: TGTGCTAGTGGTTTGCCCCCATATCAGCCCCAGCATTTT.

CDR3 nucleotide sequence: TGCGCCAGCAGGCCGGCTAGCGGGAGTAAAGGGGAGACCCAGTACTTC. Protein: CASRPASGSKGETQYF. The V gene is TRBV5-1, the J gene TRBJ2-5; TRBD2 aligns across 10 bases. Trimming cost V 5 bases and J 5 bases; bases outside gene matches: 12. This CDR3 is built from 16 residues. From germline, CDR1 is SGHRS and CDR2 YFSETQ. The whole variable domain, filled in from reference TRBV5-1 and TRBJ2-5, reads KAGVTQTPRYLIKTRGQQVTLSCSPISGHRSVSWYQQTPGQGLQFLFEYFSETQRNKGNFPGRFSGRQFSNSRSEMNVSTLELGDSALYLCASRPASGSKGETQYFGPGTRLLVL.

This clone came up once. As DNA, the CDR3 is TGTGCCAGTAGTATTATTCTGGGACAGACCAATCAGCCCCAGCATTTT. Translating gives CASSIILGQTNQPQHF. The rearrangement links TRBV19 to TRBJ1-5, with TRBD1 matching 7 bases. J was trimmed by 3 bases and V by 3 bases; bases with no gene match: 8. The CDR3 sequence is 16 residues long. The V gene's germline CDR1 is LNHDA and CDR2 SQIVND (reference sequence).

The CDR3 sequence is CASSSRSYNEQFF. In nucleotides, the CDR3 is TGTGCCAGCAGCTCCCGCTCCTACAATGAGCAGTTCTTC. V usage is TRBV7-2 and J usage is TRBJ2-1, with D unclear. The CDR3 consists of 13 residues. V lost 4 bases and J lost 0, with 4 bases in between. CDR1 and CDR2 from the germline V gene are SGHTA and FQGNSA.

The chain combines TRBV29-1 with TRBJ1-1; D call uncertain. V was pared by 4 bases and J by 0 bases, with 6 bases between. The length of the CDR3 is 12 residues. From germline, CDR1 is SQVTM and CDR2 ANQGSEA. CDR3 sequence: CSVGRLNTEAFF. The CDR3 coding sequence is TGCAGCGTTGGACGGCTGAACACTGAAGCTTTCTTT.